This passage covers 16 T cell receptor beta chains from one sample sequenced in a study of blood T cells in healthy people across ages. A second 7 to 11 cycle PCR used barcoded and J-beta primers. TCRdb re-called the 5' RACE reads through MiXCR, storing one row per CDR3 protein. This table has roughly 1.9 million distinct CDR3 sequences, around 40% appearing once. Material: blood. These receptors all come from a human donor in good health.

This clonotype was found a few times. V is TRBV4-2 and J is TRBJ2-3, with D possibly TRBD1 on 6 matching bases. Germline V lookup: CDR1 LGHNA, CDR2 YNFKEQ. Deletions cut 3 bases from V and 2 bases from J, with 15 bases between. CDR3 size: 16 residues. The CDR3 sequence: CASSQVGGQDTDTQYF. DNA for the CDR3: TGTGCCAGCAGCCAGGTAGGGGGACAAGACACAGATACGCAGTATTTT.

The rearrangement uses TRBV20-1 and TRBJ1-2; D unclear. Trimming cost V 4 bases and J 0 bases, with 15 bases left between them. The CDR3 loop spans 15 amino acids. The germline gives CDR1 DFQATT, CDR2 SNEGSKA (reference sequence). Here the CDR3 reads CSAKLIDVTNYGYTF. The DNA of the CDR3 is TGCAGTGCTAAGCTGATAGATGTTACTAACTATGGCTACACCTTC.

The CDR3: CASSYLLGQALRYNEQFF. In nucleotides, the CDR3 is TGTGCCAGCAGTTACTTATTAGGACAGGCGTTACGATACAATGAGCAGTTCTTC. The chain links TRBV6-2 or TRBV6-3 to TRBJ2-1; 7 bases align to TRBD1. V dropped 1 base and J dropped 4; count of bases not matched to a gene: 13. Germline V gene sequence: CDR1 MNHEY, CDR2 SVGEGT. The CDR3 spans 18 residues.

This clonotype was counted only a few times. The V gene is TRBV15, the J gene TRBJ1-3; D remains unclear. The CDR3 is 13 residues long. Per germline, CDR1 LNHNV and CDR2 YYDKDF (reference sequence). V dropped 6 bases and J dropped 4 bases, with 10 bases sitting between them. The CDR3 protein is CATSGDPGNTIYF. The CDR3 DNA reads TGTGCCACCAGTGGGGATCCGGGAAACACCATATATTTT.

In this sample, this clonotype turned up a few times. The gene calls are TRBV6-1 and TRBJ2-5, with TRBD2 identical over 10 bases. This CDR3 has 18 residues. V shed 5 bases, J shed 2 bases, and the junction held 14 bases outside the gene matches. Germline V CDR1 and CDR2: MNHNS, SASEGT. The CDR3 reads CASSRRLAGDSIQETQYF. As DNA, the CDR3 is TGTGCCAGCAGTCGACGGCTAGCGGGGGACTCAATACAAGAGACCCAGTACTTC.

On this clonotype: The junction departs from germline at one end; a sequencing error may be responsible. The chain's CDR3 is CVSSFGTHIYEQYF. CDR3 coding DNA: TGTGTCAGCAGCTTCGGGACACATATCTACGAGCAGTACTTC. The chain combines TRBV7-9 with TRBJ2-7, with D maybe TRBD1 (6 bases). The CDR3 totals 14 residues. In germline, CDR1 is SEHNR, CDR2 FQNEAQ (reference sequence).

The V gene is TRBV7-2, the J gene TRBJ2-3, with D perhaps matching TRBD2 (6 bases). CDR3 size: 15 residues. Germline V gene lookup returns CDR1 SGHTA and CDR2 FQGNSA. V lost 4 bases to trimming and J lost 2 bases, with 13 bases between them. CDR3 amino acids: CASSSVGDFTDTQYF. Here the CDR3 DNA reads TGTGCCAGCAGCTCAGTCGGGGACTTCACAGATACGCAGTATTTT.

The genes are TRBV18 and TRBJ2-4; unclear D gene. Matching the DNA end better, TRBJ2-7 makes the J call doubtful. The CDR3 covers 13 residues. CDR1 and CDR2 (germline): KGHSH, LQKENI. The CDR3: CASSLGYSSEQYF. CDR3 bases: TGTGCCAGCTCTTTAGGGTACAGTAGCGAGCAGTACTTC.

This clonotype has only a few counts. The CDR3 coding sequence is TGTGCCAGCAGCCCCCAAAGGGGCAGGCGGAGTAACTATGGCTACACCTTC. The encoded protein is CASSPQRGRRSNYGYTF. This sequence joins TRBV12-3 or TRBV12-4 and TRBJ1-2; the D gene is possibly TRBD1 (5 bases). This CDR3 is 17 amino acids long. V was clipped by 6 bases and J by 1 base, with 21 bases between them.

The chain uses TRBV10-2 and TRBJ1-1; no definite D call. The CDR3 contains 12 residues. The V end was cut by 7 bases, the J end by 1 base, with 7 bases between. CDR1 WSHSY and CDR2 SAAADI come from the germline V gene. The CDR3 is CASKAPNTEAFF. The CDR3, as DNA: TGCGCCAGCAAGGCACCGAACACTGAAGCTTTCTTT.

The sample holds a few counts of this clonotype. V and J are TRBV11-2 and TRBJ2-7; unclear D gene. V lost 3 bases, J lost 6 bases, and 6 bases lay in between. There are 11 residues in the CDR3. The germline gives CDR1 SGHAT, CDR2 FQNNGV. The CDR3 here is CASSFMGEQYF. The CDR3 DNA sequence: TGTGCCAGCAGCTTTATGGGCGAGCAGTACTTC.

V and J are TRBV12-5 and TRBJ1-5, with no clear D. The CDR3 runs to 12 residues. Trimming left V 7 bases short and J 3 bases short, with 7 bases between. In germline, CDR1 is LGHNT, CDR2 FRNRAP. The CDR3 loop is CASAILNQPQHF. DNA for the CDR3: TGTGCTAGTGCCATCCTCAATCAGCCCCAGCATTTT.

This clonotype has more than one count but fewer than ten. The chain uses TRBV7-2 and TRBJ1-4; D unclear. The germline CDR1 and CDR2 sequences are SGHTA and FQGNSA. CDR3 length: 16 residues. V gave up 1 base and J gave up 4 bases, with 13 bases separating them. This chain's CDR3 is CASSLEVQTHNEKLFF. Here the CDR3 DNA reads TGTGCCAGCAGCTTAGAGGTCCAGACCCATAATGAAAAACTGTTTTTT.

The chain recombines TRBV18 with TRBJ1-2, with a weak D call TRBD1 (5 bases). There are 14 residues in the CDR3. Trimming took off 6 bases at V and 7 bases at J, with 18 bases between the two ends. Germline lookup yields CDR1 KGHSH and CDR2 LQKENI. The CDR3 region is CASSPNQEGIGYTF. The CDR3 DNA is TGTGCCAGCTCCCCGAACCAAGAGGGGATTGGCTACACCTTC.

This chain joins TRBV10-3 and TRBJ2-5; 11 bases are a match to TRBD2. CDR1 and CDR2 from the germline V gene are ENHRY and SYGVKD. The V and J ends lost 2 bases and 5 bases, in that order; junction bases with no gene match: 10. This CDR3 is 17 amino acids long. CDR3 nucleotide sequence: TGTGCCATCAGTGAGGGGTTTAGCGGGGGGGCCTTGGAGACCCAGTACTTC. Translated: CAISEGFSGGALETQYF.

In regard to this clonotype: A junction end diverges from the germline sequence, so it may reflect a read error. This rearrangement joins TRBV4-2 to TRBJ2-6, with TRBD2 matching over 11 bases. Germline V gene lookup returns CDR1 LGHNA and CDR2 YNFKEQ. CDR3 length equals 22 residues. The DNA of the CDR3 is TGTGCCTGCAGCCAAGATCCTGTGATCCCTAGCGGGGGGCCCTCTGGGGCCAACGTCCTGACTTTC. It encodes CACSQDPVIPSGGPSGANVLTF.